These 3 T cell receptor beta chains were all obtained from the same sample, sequenced in a study of T-cell reconstitution after alpha-beta-depleted transplantation in children. As it was prepared, the TCRbeta library received unique molecular identifiers. TCRdb passed the PCR reads through MiXCR, listing each CDR3 protein once. The repertoire holds over 550,000 distinct CDR3 sequences, roughly 10% seen once, with about 4% in the top ten. The input for sequencing was PBMCs from the stem cell graft donor, taken from the stem cell graft. The receptors come from a human donor who donated a stem cell graft to a child with acute myeloid leukemia.

This clonotype was recorded at least ten times. The J gene is TRBJ2-3, the V gene TRBV27; 9 bases are shared with TRBD2. Per the germline V gene, CDR1 is MNHEY and CDR2 is SMNVEV (reference sequence). With 2 bases clipped from V and 9 bases from J, the junction kept 12 bases outside the gene matches. The CDR3 is 16 amino acids. This CDR3 is CASSLRKTSGGGTQYF. In nucleotides, the CDR3 is TGTGCCAGCAGTTTAAGGAAGACTAGCGGAGGAGGGACGCAGTATTTT.

This clonotype was picked up a small number of times. This chain links TRBV20-1 with TRBJ2-1; TRBD2 agrees at 14 bases. V gave up 2 bases and J gave up 2 bases; unmatched junction bases: 11. The CDR3 has 19 residues. Germline assignment: CDR1 DFQATT and CDR2 SNEGSKA (reference sequence). CDR3 amino acids: CSARMLGTSGSKTYNEQFF. In DNA form, the CDR3 reads TGCAGTGCTAGAATGTTAGGGACTAGCGGGAGCAAAACCTACAATGAGCAGTTCTTC.

This clonotype turned up a few times. This chain uses TRBV29-1 with TRBJ2-5; TRBD1 might be the D (5 bases). Deletions cut 4 bases from V and 5 bases from J, with 11 bases between. The CDR3 runs to 12 residues. The germline V gene has CDR1 SQVTM and CDR2 ANQGSEA. As DNA, the CDR3 is TGCAGCGTTGGACAGATATCGGAGACCCAGTACTTC. Translated, it gives CSVGQISETQYF.